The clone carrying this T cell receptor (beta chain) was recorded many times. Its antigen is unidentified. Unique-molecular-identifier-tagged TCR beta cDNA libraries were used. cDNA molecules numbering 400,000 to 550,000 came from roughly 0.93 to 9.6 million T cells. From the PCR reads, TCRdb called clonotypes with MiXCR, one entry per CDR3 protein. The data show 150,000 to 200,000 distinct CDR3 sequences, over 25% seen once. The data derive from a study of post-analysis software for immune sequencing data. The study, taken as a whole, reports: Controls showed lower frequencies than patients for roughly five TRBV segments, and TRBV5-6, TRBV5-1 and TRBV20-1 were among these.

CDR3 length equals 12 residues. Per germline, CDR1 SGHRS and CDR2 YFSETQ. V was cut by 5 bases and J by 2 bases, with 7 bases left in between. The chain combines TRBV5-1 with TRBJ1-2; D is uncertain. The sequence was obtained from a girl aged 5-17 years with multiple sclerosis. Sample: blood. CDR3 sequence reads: CASRYRNYGYTF. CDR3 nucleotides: TGCGCCAGCAGGTATCGGAACTATGGCTACACCTTC.